What follows are 30 T cell receptor beta chains derived from one specimen sequenced in a study of identifying expanded T cells in peripheral blood (dated by TCRdb to the late 2010s). The library relied on the immunoSEQ multiplex PCR assay. The table comes from immuneACCESS by way of TCRdb, which keeps in-frame sequences with V and J called. Part of the clones is missing from these tables; in studies checked, under half for an unresolved V gene and the rest for unknown reasons. A total of about 78,000 clones appear in this sample, almost 85% of them only once. Around a sixth of the sample is taken by the ten largest. The specimen was blood. The receptors stem from a person aged 18 to 70 in good health.

This clone was observed once. The chain has TRBV2 and TRBJ2-7, with D possibly being TRBD2 (5 bases). This CDR3 is built from 12 residues. V was clipped by 6 bases and J by 1 base, with 7 bases between them. Per the germline V gene, CDR1 is SNHLY and CDR2 is FYNNEI. CDR3 sequence: CASSGDSYEQYF. The CDR3, as DNA: TGTGCCAGCAGCGGGGATTCCTACGAGCAGTACTTC. The variable domain in full, completed from reference TRBV2 and TRBJ2-7, reads EPEVTQTPSHQVTQMGQEVILRCVPISNHLYFYWYRQILGQKVEFLVSFYNNEISEKSEIFDDQFSVERPDGSNFTLKIRSTKLEDSAMYFCASSGDSYEQYFGPGTRLTVT.

The chain is built from TRBV5-1 and TRBJ2-7; 9 nucleotides agree with TRBD2. V dropped 0 bases and J dropped 4; count of bases not matched to a gene: 5. Germline CDR1 reads SGHRS; CDR2 reads YFSETQ. The CDR3 runs to 15 residues. The chain's CDR3 is CASSLGGSGSYEQYF. In nucleotides, the CDR3 is TGCGCCAGCAGCTTGGGGGGTAGCGGGAGTTACGAGCAGTACTTC.

This chain joins TRBV28 and TRBJ2-7, with 11 positions matching TRBD2. V was clipped by 5 bases and J by 4 bases; unmatched bases: 10. CDR1 is MDHEN, CDR2 SYDVKM, per germline. The CDR3 consists of 16 residues. CDR3 loop: CASSGPLAGGGYEQYF. CDR3 DNA: TGTGCCAGCAGTGGCCCTCTAGCGGGAGGAGGGTACGAGCAGTACTTC.

This chain joins TRBV6-1 and TRBJ2-7, with 9 bases fitting TRBD2. The CDR3 runs 15 residues. The V and J ends lost 7 bases and 6 bases, in that order; junction bases with no gene match: 13. Germline assignment: CDR1 MNHNS and CDR2 SASEGT. Written as DNA, the CDR3 is TGTGCCAGCACCCGATTTAGCGGGAGTGACTCCGAGCAGTACTTC. Amino acid sequence: CASTRFSGSDSEQYF.

The rearrangement joins TRBV7-3 to TRBJ2-2; D ambiguous. The CDR3 totals 12 residues. Germline lookup yields CDR1 SGHTA and CDR2 FQGTGA. Trimming shortened V by 2 bases and J by 4 bases, and 2 bases separated the two germline ends. CDR3 nucleotides: TGTGCCAGCAGCTTAGGCACCGGGGAGCTGTTTTTT. Protein sequence: CASSLGTGELFF.

V usage is TRBV7-3 and J usage is TRBJ1-2; D gene uncertain. V was trimmed by 5 bases and J by 3 bases, leaving 13 bases between them. CDR3 length: 14 amino acids. Germline lookup yields CDR1 SGHTA and CDR2 FQGTGA. Here the CDR3 DNA reads TGTGCCAGCAGCCCCCAGGCGGGGTACTATGGCTACACCTTC. Protein sequence: CASSPQAGYYGYTF.

V gene TRBV28 combines with J gene TRBJ2-5; D is unclear. Trimming cost V 2 bases and J 5 bases, with 9 bases left between them. This CDR3 has 13 residues. Per the germline V gene, CDR1 is MDHEN and CDR2 is SYDVKM. The CDR3 DNA reads TGTGCCAGCAGTTTACTGGATAGGGAGACCCAGTACTTC. As protein: CASSLLDRETQYF.

CDR3 sequence reads: CASSSRSIRTGNEKLFF. The DNA for the CDR3 is TGTGCCAGCAGTTCCCGGAGTATTCGGACAGGTAATGAAAAACTGTTTTTT. The V and J genes are TRBV28 and TRBJ1-4, with 7 bases aligning to TRBD1. The trim removed 4 bases at V and 4 bases at J, leaving 12 bases unmatched. Per germline, CDR1 MDHEN and CDR2 SYDVKM. The CDR3 is 17 residues long.

Only a few counts were recorded for this clone. This chain links TRBV12-5 with TRBJ2-3; tentatively, D is TRBD2 (6 bases). Germline V gene lookup returns CDR1 LGHNT and CDR2 FRNRAP. The CDR3 is made up of 16 amino acids. Trimming took off 0 bases at V and 5 bases at J, with 15 bases between the two ends. The DNA of the CDR3 is TGTGCTAGTGGTTTGGTCGGGCGGGAAGGCAGAGATACGCAGTATTTT. This gives the protein CASGLVGREGRDTQYF.

V is TRBV7-2 and J is TRBJ2-2, with a possible D match to TRBD1 (7 bases). V lost 5 bases to trimming and J lost 4 bases, with 14 bases between them. This CDR3 has 15 amino acids. The V gene's germline CDR1 is SGHTA and CDR2 FQGNSA. CDR3 protein: CASSPQGGSTGELFF. CDR3 in DNA: TGTGCCAGCAGCCCGCAGGGGGGTAGCACCGGGGAGCTGTTTTTT.

V gene TRBV7-8 combines with J gene TRBJ2-1, with D perhaps matching TRBD1 (5 bases). The CDR3 is made up of 16 amino acids. The V gene's germline CDR1 is SGHVS and CDR2 FQNEAQ. Trimming took off 3 bases at V and 8 bases at J, with 20 bases between the two ends. As DNA, the CDR3 is TGTGCCAGCAGCTTTAGGGGTGCCGGGTGGGGCGATGAGCAGTTCTTC. The encoded protein is CASSFRGAGWGDEQFF. The full variable domain, rest sourced from reference TRBV7-8 and TRBJ2-1, is GAGVSQSPRYKVAKRGQDVALRCDPISGHVSLFWYQQALGQGPEFLTYFQNEAQLDKSGLPSDRFFAERPEGSVSTLKIQRTQQEDSAVYLCASSFRGAGWGDEQFFGPGTRLTVL.

About this clone: Since a much larger clone is just one base distant, this may be a read error. This sequence joins TRBV4-2 and TRBJ1-2; no reliable D call. Per the germline V gene, CDR1 is LGHNA and CDR2 is YNFKEQ. Trimming stripped 3 bases from V and 4 bases from J, with 21 bases between. The CDR3 totals 17 residues. CDR3: CASSQEVGYESVYGYTF. The CDR3 DNA sequence: TGTGCCAGCAGCCAGGAGGTAGGATACGAGTCGGTCTATGGCTACACCTTC.

The chain has TRBV18 and TRBJ1-1, with D maybe TRBD1 (6 bases). Trimming stripped 2 bases from V and 2 bases from J, with 12 bases between. CDR3 length: 15 amino acids. Germline lookup yields CDR1 KGHSH and CDR2 LQKENI. CDR3 sequence: CASSPTGLRNTEAFF. For the CDR3, the DNA is TGTGCCAGCTCACCAACAGGGTTGAGAAACACTGAAGCTTTCTTT.

V gene TRBV11-2 combines with J gene TRBJ1-5, with unresolved D. Germline V gene data show CDR1 as SGHAT and CDR2 as FQNNGV. The germline V and J ends were trimmed by 5 bases and 1 base, with 6 bases remaining between them. CDR3 size: 13 residues. CDR3 in amino acids: CASSVRSNQPQHF. CDR3 DNA sequence: TGTGCCAGCAGCGTCCGAAGCAATCAGCCCCAGCATTTT.

V and J are TRBV6-5 and TRBJ2-5, with a tentative D call TRBD1 (5 bases). Per germline, CDR1 MNHEY and CDR2 SVGAGI. The V end lost 7 bases, the J end lost 4 bases, and 13 bases lay between the germline ends. The CDR3 runs 13 residues. The CDR3 region is CASTPGASETQYF. In DNA, the CDR3 is TGTGCCAGCACGCCTGGGGCGTCAGAGACCCAGTACTTC.

The chain links TRBV5-8 to TRBJ2-7; no clear D gene. Germline CDR1 is SGHTS and CDR2 is YDEGEE. There are 13 residues in the CDR3. Trimming left V 4 bases short and J 6 bases short, with 14 bases between. The CDR3 nucleotides are TGTGCCAGCAGCCGCCTCGTATCCGGCGAGCAGTACTTC. It encodes CASSRLVSGEQYF.

This clone was seen once. This chain joins TRBV18 and TRBJ2-1; possibly TRBD1 for D (5 bases). The length of the CDR3 is 12 residues. Germline V CDR1 and CDR2: KGHSH, LQKENI. V lost 3 bases, J lost 7 bases, and 7 bases lay in between. The CDR3 spells CASSPNRNEQFF. CDR3 DNA: TGTGCCAGCTCACCGAACAGGAATGAGCAGTTCTTC.

The V gene is TRBV7-2, the J gene TRBJ2-1, with TRBD1 matching over 9 bases. The CDR3 is made up of 14 amino acids. The trim removed 6 bases at V and 9 bases at J, leaving 9 bases unmatched. Looked up from germline, CDR1 is SGHTA and CDR2 is FQGNSA. The CDR3 nucleotides are TGTGCCAGCAGAACCGACAGGGGGATGGGTGAGCAGTTCTTC. Protein product: CASRTDRGMGEQFF.

This chain joins TRBV5-4 and TRBJ2-3; no definite D call. This CDR3 region has 15 residues. Trimming removed 4 bases from V and 8 bases from J, with 20 bases in between. Per the germline V gene, CDR1 is SGHNT and CDR2 is YYREEE (reference sequence). Written as DNA, the CDR3 is TGTGCCAGCAGCCAAACGGACCACCCGTTTGGTACGCAGTATTTT. Amino acid sequence: CASSQTDHPFGTQYF. Full variable domain (rest looked up from reference TRBV5-4 and TRBJ2-3): ETGVTQSPTHLIKTRGQQVTLRCSSQSGHNTVSWYQQALGQGPQFIFQYYREEENGRGNFPPRFSGLQFPNYSSELNVNALELDDSALYLCASSQTDHPFGTQYFGPGTRLTVL.

This clone was counted only a few times. The V gene is TRBV2, the J gene TRBJ2-3, with TRBD2 matching 7 bases. The CDR3 sequence is 14 residues long. CDR1 and CDR2 from the germline V gene are SNHLY and FYNNEI. J lost 2 bases, V lost 6 bases, and 5 bases had no gene match. The CDR3 DNA follows: TGTGCCAGCAGGGTTCTAGCGGACACAGATACGCAGTATTTT. The encoded protein is CASRVLADTDTQYF.

This chain connects TRBV5-4 to TRBJ1-4, with unresolved D. The V gene's germline CDR1 is SGHNT and CDR2 YYREEE (reference sequence). The length of the CDR3 is 18 residues. V dropped 1 base and J dropped 3 bases, with 19 bases sitting between them. The CDR3 bases are TGTGCCAGCAGCTTGAAGCCTACGTTAGGGTATCCTAATGAAAAACTGTTTTTT. The encoded protein is CASSLKPTLGYPNEKLFF.

The V call is TRBV18, the J call TRBJ2-7; D perhaps matches TRBD2 (7 bases). V shed 2 bases and J shed 4 bases, with 12 bases lying between them. The CDR3 runs to 14 residues. Germline CDR1 and CDR2: KGHSH and LQKENI. The CDR3 loop reads CASSPERGQYEQYF. The DNA of the CDR3 is TGTGCCAGCTCACCAGAGCGGGGACAATACGAGCAGTACTTC.

The chain has TRBV6-5 and TRBJ1-6; D gene unclear. V lost 3 bases to trimming and J lost 10 bases, with 7 bases between them. The CDR3 loop spans 12 amino acids. Germline V gene sequence: CDR1 MNHEY, CDR2 SVGAGI. DNA of the CDR3: TGTGCCAGCAGTTATATCCGGTCACCCCTCCACTTT. It translates to CASSYIRSPLHF.

V and J are TRBV5-1 and TRBJ2-3; D unclear. This CDR3 is built from 15 residues. Germline V gene sequence: CDR1 SGHRS, CDR2 YFSETQ. V lost 7 bases to trimming and J lost 5 bases, with 20 bases between them. The CDR3 sequence: CASSPGAMQIDTQYF. CDR3 DNA: TGCGCCAGCTCCCCCGGAGCGATGCAAATAGATACGCAGTATTTT.

A single count supports this clone. The chain links TRBV18 to TRBJ2-1, with 8 positions matching TRBD2. This CDR3 has 15 residues. J was trimmed by 5 bases and V by 3 bases; bases with no gene match: 6. Germline V gene data show CDR1 as KGHSH and CDR2 as LQKENI. CDR3 region: CASSPRREVNNEQFF. The CDR3 DNA is TGTGCCAGCTCACCGCGGCGGGAGGTCAACAATGAGCAGTTCTTC.

The V call is TRBV29-1, the J call TRBJ2-3, with 10 bases fitting TRBD2. Unmatched junction bases numbered 6, after V lost 4 bases and J lost 5 bases. Germline V gives CDR1 SQVTM, CDR2 ANQGSEA. This CDR3 comprises 14 residues. For the CDR3, the DNA is TGCAGCGTTGTACTCTTAGCGGGAGGAGATACGCAGTATTTT. This codes for CSVVLLAGGDTQYF.

This sequence joins TRBV6-5 and TRBJ1-4, with D possibly TRBD1 on 6 matching bases. Germline V gene sequence: CDR1 MNHEY, CDR2 SVGAGI. This CDR3 is 14 amino acids long. Trimming cost V 8 bases and J 7 bases, with 17 bases left between them. CDR3 protein: CASSRSGGSEKLFF. CDR3 sequence (DNA): TGTGCCAGCTCTCGGTCGGGGGGCAGTGAAAAACTGTTTTTT.

The chain carries TRBV19 and TRBJ2-3; 9 bases match TRBD2. The CDR3 covers 15 residues. V lost 0 bases and J lost 7; bases outside the gene matches: 5. Germline values: CDR1 LNHDA, CDR2 SQIVND (reference sequence). The CDR3 sequence: CASSIDSGSLNTQYF. CDR3 nucleotides: TGTGCCAGTAGTATAGATAGCGGGAGCCTGAATACGCAGTATTTT.

The chain carries TRBV19 and TRBJ1-5; TRBD1 might be the D (5 bases). V shed 5 bases and J shed 5 bases, with 10 bases lying between them. The V gene's germline CDR1 is LNHDA and CDR2 SQIVND (reference sequence). CDR3 length equals 13 residues. In nucleotides, the CDR3 is TGTGCCAGTAGTCAGGGAAGGGATCAGCCCCAGCATTTT. Translation gives CASSQGRDQPQHF.

This sequence joins TRBV6-5 and TRBJ1-4; no firm D call. There are 14 residues in the CDR3. V dropped 6 bases and J dropped 3 bases, with 11 bases sitting between them. CDR1 is MNHEY and CDR2 is SVGAGI in the germline V gene. CDR3 coding DNA: TGTGCCAGCAGCTTGACCGGCCCTAATGAAAAACTGTTTTTT. Its protein is CASSLTGPNEKLFF.